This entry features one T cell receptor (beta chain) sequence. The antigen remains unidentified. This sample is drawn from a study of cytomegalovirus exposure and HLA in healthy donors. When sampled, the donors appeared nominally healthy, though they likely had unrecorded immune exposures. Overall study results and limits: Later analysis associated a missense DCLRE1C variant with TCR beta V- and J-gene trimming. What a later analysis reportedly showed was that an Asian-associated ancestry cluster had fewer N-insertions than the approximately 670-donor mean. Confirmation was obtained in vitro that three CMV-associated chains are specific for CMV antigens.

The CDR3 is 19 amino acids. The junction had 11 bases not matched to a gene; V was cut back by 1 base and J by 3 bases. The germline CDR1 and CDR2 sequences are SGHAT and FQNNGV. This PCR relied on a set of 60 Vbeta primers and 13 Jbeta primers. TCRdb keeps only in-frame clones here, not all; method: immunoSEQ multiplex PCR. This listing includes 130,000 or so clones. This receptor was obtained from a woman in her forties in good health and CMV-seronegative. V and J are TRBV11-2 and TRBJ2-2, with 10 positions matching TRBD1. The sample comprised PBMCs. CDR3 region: CASSLVSNSDRGHTGELFF. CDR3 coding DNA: TGTGCCAGCAGCTTAGTAAGTAATTCCGACAGGGGGCACACCGGGGAGCTGTTTTTT.